One and the same sample provided the 17 T cell receptor beta chains below, sequenced in a study of T cell repertoires in cytomegalovirus infection. A single record per CDR3 protein comes from TCRdb applying MiXCR to the reads. The data hold about 70,000 distinct CDR3 sequences, with 20% to 25% observed a single time. These TCRs' antigens remain unknown. The sequences come from CD8+ T cells from cultured PBMCs, collected from culture after CMV antigen stimulation. These receptors all stem from a human donor in good health (CMV status not recorded). Some clones in this sample may be carry-over from other donors' samples.

The V call is TRBV6-1, the J call TRBJ2-4, with D perhaps TRBD1 (6 bases). CDR1 and CDR2 from the germline V gene are MNHNS and SASEGT. The CDR3 loop spans 18 amino acids. The ends were cut back, 9 bases at V and 0 bases at J, with 24 bases in the middle. Here the CDR3 DNA reads TGTGCCAGGCACTGGGGCAGGGGCGGCGGAGGAGCCAAAAACATTCAGTACTTC. As protein: CARHWGRGGGGAKNIQYF.

This CDR3 reads CASGQRLSGANVLTF. Written as DNA, the CDR3 is TGTGCCAGCGGACAGAGACTCTCTGGGGCCAACGTCCTGACTTTC. V and J are TRBV27 and TRBJ2-6; tentatively, D is TRBD1 (6 bases). Per the germline V gene, CDR1 is MNHEY and CDR2 is SMNVEV (reference sequence). There are 15 residues in the CDR3. Trimming shortened V by 8 bases and J by 0 bases, and 11 bases separated the two germline ends.

This rearrangement joins TRBV4-1 to TRBJ1-1; 7 positions match TRBD1. This CDR3 contains 17 residues. Germline CDR1 MGHRA, CDR2 YSYEKL. V lost 1 base, J lost 1 base, and 9 bases stayed unmatched. CDR3 DNA sequence: TGCGCCAGCAGCCAAGGAAACGTAGGGGGCAGGAACACTGAAGCTTTCTTT. Translating gives CASSQGNVGGRNTEAFF.

The V call is TRBV20-1, the J call TRBJ2-1; 8 bases agree with TRBD2. The CDR3 covers 14 residues. The V gene end was trimmed by 3 bases and the J gene end by 4 bases; junction bases not matched to a gene: 5. From germline, CDR1 is DFQATT and CDR2 SNEGSKA (reference sequence). CDR3 nucleotide sequence: TGCAGTGCTAGCCCCCGCGGGGGGTACAATGAGCAGTTCTTC. Translated: CSASPRGGYNEQFF.

The CDR3 sequence is CAITDSYYGYTF. CDR3 coding DNA: TGTGCCATTACGGACTCTTACTATGGCTACACCTTC. The chain has TRBV2 and TRBJ1-2, with unresolved D. V was clipped by 10 bases and J by 3 bases, with 12 bases between them. Germline CDR1 SNHLY, CDR2 FYNNEI. The CDR3 covers 12 residues.

This clonotype was picked up a small number of times. The chain employs TRBV28 and TRBJ1-5, with unresolved D. Judging by the DNA end, TRBJ2-3 fits better; the J call may be wrong. The V gene's germline CDR1 is MDHEN and CDR2 SYDVKM. The CDR3 is 16 amino acids. The CDR3: CASSLSSDGDNQPQYF. As DNA, the CDR3 is TGTGCCAGCAGTTTATCGTCGGACGGCGACAATCAGCCCCAGTATTTT.

As to this clonotype: A much larger clone differs by one base, so this may be a read error. The chain recombines TRBV27 with TRBJ2-7; 10 positions agree with TRBD1. V was clipped by 4 bases and J by 2 bases; unmatched bases: 2. The germline CDR1 and CDR2 sequences are MNHEY and SMNVEV (reference sequence). CDR3 length equals 14 residues. The CDR3 sequence is CASSYGTGAYEQYF. Here the CDR3 DNA reads TGTGCCAGCAGTTACGGGACAGGGGCCTACGAGCAGTACTTC.

In its sample, this clonotype was seen a few times. The chain has TRBV6-6 and TRBJ2-7; D remains unclear. V lost 0 bases and J 6 bases, leaving 15 bases between the germline ends. The length of the CDR3 is 15 residues. Germline V gene sequence: CDR1 MNHNY, CDR2 SVGAGI (reference sequence). The CDR3 nucleotides read TGTGCCAGCAGTTACTCCCCGGACGGTTCCGGCGAGCAGTACTTC. Its protein product is CASSYSPDGSGEQYF.

This clonotype has a handful of counts. The chain couples TRBV28 to TRBJ1-5, with D unresolved. The CDR3 spans 10 residues. Germline-derived CDR1 and CDR2 are MDHEN and SYDVKM. Trimming cost V 3 bases and J 10 bases, with 4 bases left between them. The CDR3 region has the DNA TGTGCCAGCAGTTTTCAACCCCAGCATTTT. Translated, it gives CASSFQPQHF. The variable domain in full, with the rest retrieved from reference TRBV28 and TRBJ1-5, is DVKVTQSSRYLVKRTGEKVFLECVQDMDHENMFWYRQDPGLGLRLIYFSYDVKMKEKGDIPEGYSVSREKKERFSLILESASTNQTSMYLCASSFQPQHFGDGTRLSIL.

This rearrangement joins TRBV4-1 to TRBJ1-1; 7 bases map to TRBD1. The CDR3 consists of 14 residues. From germline, CDR1 is MGHRA and CDR2 YSYEKL. The J segment lost 1 base and the V segment lost 4 bases, leaving 3 bases of the junction unmatched. The CDR3 DNA reads as TGCGCCAGCAGCCCGACAGGGCCGAACACTGAAGCTTTCTTT. Residues: CASSPTGPNTEAFF.

A few counts support this clonotype. This chain's CDR3 is CASSEGGPEAFF. In nucleotides, the CDR3 is TGTGCCAGCAGTGAAGGAGGGCCCGAAGCTTTCTTT. This chain connects TRBV25-1 to TRBJ1-1; no reliable D call. Germline CDR1 and CDR2: MGHDK and SYGVNS. This CDR3 is 12 amino acids long. Trimming pared 2 bases from V and 8 bases from J, leaving 9 bases between. Based on the CDR3 plus reference TRBV25-1 and TRBJ1-1, the full variable domain is EADIYQTPRYLVIGTGKKITLECSQTMGHDKMYWYQQDPGMELHLIHYSYGVNSTEKGDLSSESTVSRIRTEHFPLTLESARPSHTSQYLCASSEGGPEAFFGQGTRLTVV.

Many counts were recorded for this clonotype. The rearrangement uses TRBV11-2 and TRBJ2-5; D unclear. In germline, CDR1 is SGHAT, CDR2 FQNNGV. With 5 bases removed from V and 5 bases from J, the gap between germline ends came to 15 bases. CDR3 length: 14 amino acids. The CDR3 region is CASSPPSLRETQYF. CDR3 nucleotide sequence: TGTGCCAGCAGCCCCCCCAGTTTGCGGGAGACCCAGTACTTC.

The chain uses TRBV13 and TRBJ1-2; 11 bases fit TRBD1. The germline V gene has CDR1 PRHDT and CDR2 FYEKMQ (reference sequence). The CDR3 is 16 amino acids. After removal of 1 base from V and 6 bases from J, the junction contained 7 bases not matched to a gene. The CDR3 region has the DNA TGTGCCAGCAGCTTAGTAACCGGGACAGGGGGAGATGGCTACACCTTC. Translating gives CASSLVTGTGGDGYTF.

This sequence joins TRBV6-5 and TRBJ2-5; D may be TRBD2 (7 bases). CDR3 length: 15 residues. The germline gives CDR1 MNHEY, CDR2 SVGAGI. Trimming removed 2 bases from V and 4 bases from J, with 14 bases in between. The DNA of the CDR3 is TGTGCCAGCAGTTACATCGGGGGGCTCACAGAGACCCAGTACTTC. As protein: CASSYIGGLTETQYF.

This chain links TRBV19 with TRBJ2-1; 7 nucleotides match TRBD1. Trimming took 4 bases from V and 3 from J; bases not matched to a gene: 6. This CDR3 comprises 15 residues. The germline CDR1 and CDR2 sequences are LNHDA and SQIVND (reference sequence). CDR3 region: CASSTDRNYYNEQFF. CDR3 DNA sequence: TGTGCCAGTAGTACGGACAGGAATTACTACAATGAGCAGTTCTTC. Full variable domain (remainder filled in from reference TRBV19 and TRBJ2-1): DGGITQSPKYLFRKEGQNVTLSCEQNLNHDAMYWYRQDPGQGLRLIYYSQIVNDFQKGDIAEGYSVSREKKESFPLTVTSAQKNPTAFYLCASSTDRNYYNEQFFGPGTRLTVL.

There are a few counts of this clonotype. At one end the junction does not follow the germline gene, possibly because of a read error. The rearrangement links TRBV12-3 or TRBV12-4 to TRBJ1-2; 7 nucleotides align to TRBD1. The CDR3 loop spans 8 amino acids. CDR3 amino acids: CASSWDSF. In DNA, the CDR3 is TGTGCCAGCAGTTGGGACAGCTTC.

In this sample, this clonotype turned up a few times. V is TRBV27 and J is TRBJ2-5; 12 nucleotides line up with TRBD2. The CDR3 loop spans 16 amino acids. J lost 5 bases, V lost 5 bases, and 9 bases had no gene match. The germline CDR1 and CDR2 sequences are MNHEY and SMNVEV (reference sequence). The CDR3 DNA reads as TGTGCCAGCAGTCCCAGTGGACTAGCGGGGAGGGAGACCCAGTACTTC. Translating it yields CASSPSGLAGRETQYF.